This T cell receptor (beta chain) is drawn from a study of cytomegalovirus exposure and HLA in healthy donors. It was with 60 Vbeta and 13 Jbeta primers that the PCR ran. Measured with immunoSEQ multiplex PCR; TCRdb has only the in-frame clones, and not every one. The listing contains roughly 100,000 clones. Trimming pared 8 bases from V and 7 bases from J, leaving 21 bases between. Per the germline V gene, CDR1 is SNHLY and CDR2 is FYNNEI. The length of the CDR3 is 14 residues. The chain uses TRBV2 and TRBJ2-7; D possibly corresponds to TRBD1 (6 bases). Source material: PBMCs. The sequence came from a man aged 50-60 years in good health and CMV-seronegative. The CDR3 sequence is CASQASGQSLEQYF. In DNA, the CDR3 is TGTGCCAGCCAGGCCTCGGGACAATCTTTAGAGCAGTACTTC.